Included here is one TCR beta chain sequence, with context. This clone has a single count. Its antigen is not yet known. No base quality values were provided; no much bigger clone lies one nucleotide off. This specimen comes from a study of blood T cell repertoires in COVID-19 (dated by TCRdb to 2019 to 2021). Context from the whole study: Samples from collaborators originated in the United States, Italy and Spain and spanned both the acute and convalescent phases of COVID-19. The prospective study material was composed of cDNA or gDNA derived from T cells, B-cell-depleted T cells, or PBMCs. Deeply sampled blood TCRbeta repertoires from subjects exposed to, actively infected with, or recovered from COVID-19 were included in the dataset. The repertoires were released in a freely available public database meant as a resource for research on the immune response to SARS-CoV-2. The samples were drawn from the first 160 participants of the ongoing ImmuneRACE study and from under 1,500 subjects provided by 6 global collaborators. A de-identified subject ID, COVID-19 status, age in years and sex were almost always included in the sample metadata. Where available, HLA class I and class II types were obtained from metadata supplied by the sample provider rather than from assay-based typing.

TCRbeta CDR3 regions were amplified from genomic DNA by means of the immunoSEQ Assay, a bias-controlled multiplex PCR. In the authors' own workflow: Nucleated cell counts per sample were estimated from amplification of reference gene primers within the assay. Sequence reads were collapsed and filtered to measure the absolute abundance of every unique TCRbeta CDR3 rearrangement. Productive Simpson clonality was computed per sample as the square root of Simpson's diversity index over productive rearrangements. The table was pulled from immuneACCESS by TCRdb, which kept in-frame rearrangements only. Such tables lose some clones; where checked, under half of the loss comes from unresolved V genes, and the rest has no known cause. V and J calls and clone size come straight from that table; D and trimming were deduced from the DNA. The sample records fewer than 200,000 clones, around 90% of which are singletons. The top ten constitute roughly 24% of the sample.

What the study reported, not specific to this receptor: Clinical and demographic metadata were provided uncurated, with the amount varying by source and participant.

The germline V gene (reference sequence) provides CDR1 MNHEY and CDR2 SMNVEV. From the cysteine through the phenylalanine, the CDR3 covers 13 amino acids. CDR3 DNA only is kept here, 39 bases in frame from base 1. The junction carries 8 bases between V and J, which are trimmed by 4 bases and 2 bases respectively. Collaborating institutions collected whole blood in K2EDTA tubes following their own protocols. Collaborator samples were shipped for TCRbeta analysis as frozen whole blood, isolated PBMCs, or DNA extracted from either sample type. The V and J segments used are TRBV27 and TRBJ1-2; the D region possibly corresponds to TRBD1 (5 bases align). Sequences were obtained from peripheral blood. The clonotype originates from a man aged 60-69 years with acute or convalescent COVID-19. The DNA reads as follows: TGTGCCAGCAGTTGGGGCCCGAACTATGGCTACACCTTC. Protein translation: CASSWGPNYGYTF.